In its sample, the clone carrying this TCR beta chain was seen many times. MiXCR, applied by TCRdb to the 5' RACE reads, yields one record per CDR3 protein. Of hundreds of thousands of distinct CDR3 sequences in the sample, roughly 8% are singletons; the top ten hold roughly 0.9%. CDR3 size: 16 residues. V was pared by 2 bases and J by 2 bases, with 7 bases of the junction left unmatched. Germline V gene lookup returns CDR1 SGHRS and CDR2 YFSETQ. These data originate in a study of identical twins. These data are also associated with another study on yellow fever vaccine responses in identical twins.

The source is a woman aged 18-30 years in good health. The specimen sequenced was PBMCs. The V gene is TRBV5-1, the J gene TRBJ1-5, with 7 nucleotides matching TRBD1. Written as DNA, the CDR3 is TGCGCCAGCAGCTTAATCCCAGGGGGGGGCAATCAGCCCCAGCATTTT. Amino acids: CASSLIPGGGNQPQHF.